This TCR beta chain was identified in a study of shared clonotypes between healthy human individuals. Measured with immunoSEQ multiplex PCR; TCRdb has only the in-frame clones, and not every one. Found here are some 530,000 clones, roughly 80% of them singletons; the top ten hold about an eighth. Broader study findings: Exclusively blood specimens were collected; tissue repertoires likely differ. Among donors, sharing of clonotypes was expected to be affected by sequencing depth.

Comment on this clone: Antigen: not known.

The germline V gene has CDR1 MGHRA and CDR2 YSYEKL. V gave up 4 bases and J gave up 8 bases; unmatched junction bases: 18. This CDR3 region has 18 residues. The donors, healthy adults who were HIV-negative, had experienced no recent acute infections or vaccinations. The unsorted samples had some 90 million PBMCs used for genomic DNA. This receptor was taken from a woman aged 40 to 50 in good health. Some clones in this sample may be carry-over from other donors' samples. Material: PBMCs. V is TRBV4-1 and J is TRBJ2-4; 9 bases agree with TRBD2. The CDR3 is CASSPRGSGSLGRDIQYF. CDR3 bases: TGCGCCAGCAGCCCCCGGGGTAGCGGGAGTTTGGGGCGAGACATTCAGTACTTC.